Shown below are 22 T cell receptor beta chains from a single sample sequenced in a study of T cell responses to AZD1222 COVID-19 vaccine. Repertoires were generated with immunoSEQ multiplex PCR, while TCRdb's copy carries only in-frame clones and drops some. The sample has under 150,000 clones, almost 90% seen once. This material consisted of peripheral blood, taken on day 0 of AZD1222 vaccination. These receptors were collected from an adult in good health.

The V and J genes are TRBV19 and TRBJ1-2; 10 nucleotides line up with TRBD1. Germline assignment: CDR1 LNHDA and CDR2 SQIVND (reference sequence). After removal of 4 bases from V and 7 bases from J, the junction contained 9 bases not matched to a gene. The CDR3 length is 15 residues. The CDR3 reads CASSTWTGGLFGYTF. The DNA of the CDR3 is TGTGCCAGTAGTACCTGGACAGGGGGTCTCTTTGGCTACACCTTC.

J is TRBJ2-4 and V is TRBV5-4, with 8 bases matching TRBD2. The germline CDR1 and CDR2 sequences are SGHNT and YYREEE (reference sequence). This CDR3 is 13 amino acids long. V shed 5 bases and J 7 bases; nucleotides not matched to a gene: 5. The DNA for the CDR3 is TGTGCCAGCAGTTACAGCGGGGGTAACATTCAGTACTTC. Amino acids: CASSYSGGNIQYF.

The chain is built from TRBV29-1 and TRBJ2-3, with 7 bases lining up with TRBD2. The CDR3 has 15 residues. J lost 2 bases, V lost 4 bases, and 9 bases had no gene match. CDR1 and CDR2 from the germline V gene are SQVTM and ANQGSEA. The CDR3 spells CSVVGGLRLTDTQYF. CDR3 nucleotide sequence: TGCAGCGTTGTGGGGGGGTTGCGGCTCACAGATACGCAGTATTTT.

This clone has just a few counts. This rearrangement joins TRBV24-1 to TRBJ2-3; TRBD1 matches at 10 bases. Germline CDR1 KGHDR, CDR2 SFDVKD. V shed 11 bases and J 3 bases; nucleotides not matched to a gene: 4. There are 13 residues in the CDR3. The CDR3 loop is CAIGTGETDTQYF. As DNA, the CDR3 is TGTGCCATCGGGACAGGGGAGACAGATACGCAGTATTTT.

The rearrangement uses TRBV11-2 and TRBJ1-3; D remains ambiguous. The V end lost 6 bases, the J end lost 6 bases, and 21 bases lay between the germline ends. The CDR3 has 16 amino acids. Germline V gene lookup returns CDR1 SGHAT and CDR2 FQNNGV. CDR3 sequence (DNA): TGTGCCAGCAGACGACTTGACGCGAAGGGCTCAAACACCATATATTTT. Protein: CASRRLDAKGSNTIYF.

The rearrangement joins TRBV5-1 to TRBJ1-1; possibly TRBD1 for D (5 bases). This CDR3 region has 15 residues. CDR1 SGHRS and CDR2 YFSETQ come from the germline V gene. V was trimmed by 0 bases and J by 1 base, leaving 10 bases between them. The CDR3 sequence is CASSLGQGRNTEAFF. DNA for the CDR3: TGCGCCAGCAGCTTGGGTCAGGGTAGGAACACTGAAGCTTTCTTT.

The V and J genes are TRBV7-3 and TRBJ2-1; perhaps TRBD2 as D (5 bases). This CDR3 has 15 amino acids. From germline, CDR1 is SGHTA and CDR2 FQGTGA. Between the trimmed V and J ends, which lost 0 bases and 2 bases, there was a span of 8 bases. The CDR3 here is CASSLTGDTYNEQFF. The DNA of the CDR3 is TGTGCCAGCAGCTTAACGGGAGATACCTACAATGAGCAGTTCTTC.

The rearrangement joins TRBV7-3 to TRBJ2-2; no definite D call. Germline V gene sequence: CDR1 SGHTA, CDR2 FQGTGA. The CDR3 extends over 13 amino acids. The V end was cut by 4 bases, the J end by 5 bases, with 8 bases between. The DNA of the CDR3 is TGTGCCAGCAGCTCCCGGGTTACCGGGGAGCTGTTTTTT. Residues: CASSSRVTGELFF.

The rearrangement links TRBV4-2 to TRBJ2-3; 12 bases map to TRBD2. This CDR3 contains 15 residues. Germline V gives CDR1 LGHNA, CDR2 YNFKEQ. The ends lost 0 bases at V and 6 bases at J; junction bases unmatched: 1. The CDR3: CASSQDLAGGDTQYF. CDR3 sequence (DNA): TGTGCCAGCAGCCAAGATCTAGCGGGAGGGGATACGCAGTATTTT.

The V call is TRBV28, the J call TRBJ1-2; tentatively, D is TRBD1 (6 bases). The germline V gene encodes CDR1 MDHEN and CDR2 SYDVKM. The CDR3 runs to 13 residues. V lost 7 bases and J lost 2, with 11 bases in between. The CDR3 is CASKEGGNYGYTF. The CDR3 nucleotides read TGTGCCAGCAAGGAAGGGGGAAACTATGGCTACACCTTC.

In its sample, this clone was seen once. The chain employs TRBV7-2 and TRBJ1-1; no definite D call. This CDR3 comprises 13 residues. Trimming removed 1 base at V and 1 base at J, with 4 bases between. Germline V lookup: CDR1 SGHTA, CDR2 FQGNSA. CDR3 sequence reads: CASSLVRNTEAFF. The CDR3 coding sequence is TGTGCCAGCAGCTTAGTTAGGAACACTGAAGCTTTCTTT.

This rearrangement joins TRBV29-1 to TRBJ1-1, with D possibly being TRBD1 (5 bases). The V end was cut by 5 bases, the J end by 7 bases, with 17 bases between. Per germline, CDR1 SQVTM and CDR2 ANQGSEA. The CDR3 consists of 13 residues. This chain's CDR3 is CSVRHRLGNEAFF. CDR3 nucleotide sequence: TGCAGCGTTCGCCACAGGTTGGGGAATGAAGCTTTCTTT.

The chain is built from TRBV5-1 and TRBJ1-6; 7 bases line up with TRBD1. V lost 3 bases and J lost 10; bases outside the gene matches: 10. From germline, CDR1 is SGHRS and CDR2 YFSETQ. The CDR3 loop spans 15 amino acids. The CDR3: CASSSGTAAGSPLHF. CDR3 in DNA: TGCGCCAGCAGCTCAGGGACAGCCGCTGGATCACCCCTCCACTTT. Using reference TRBV5-1 and TRBJ1-6 for the parts outside the CDR3, the full variable domain is KAGVTQTPRYLIKTRGQQVTLSCSPISGHRSVSWYQQTPGQGLQFLFEYFSETQRNKGNFPGRFSGRQFSNSRSEMNVSTLELGDSALYLCASSSGTAAGSPLHFGNGTRLTVT.

The rearrangement uses TRBV29-1 and TRBJ1-2; D is possibly TRBD1 (5 bases). The V end lost 2 bases, the J end lost 8 bases, and 12 bases lay between the germline ends. The CDR3 has 12 amino acids. Germline lookup yields CDR1 SQVTM and CDR2 ANQGSEA. The CDR3 spells CSVEPRVVGYTF. The CDR3 nucleotides read TGCAGCGTTGAACCCAGGGTAGTAGGCTACACCTTC.

The chain recombines TRBV7-2 with TRBJ1-2; D might be TRBD1 (6 bases). Trimming stripped 1 base from V and 7 bases from J, with 16 bases between. This CDR3 comprises 15 residues. Germline V gene sequence: CDR1 SGHTA, CDR2 FQGNSA. CDR3 sequence reads: CASSLVRTGPPGYTF. Here the CDR3 DNA reads TGTGCCAGCAGCTTAGTAAGAACAGGGCCCCCTGGCTACACCTTC.

The chain couples TRBV6-5 to TRBJ1-1, with D uncertain. The length of the CDR3 is 13 residues. Trimming shortened V by 5 bases and J by 2 bases, and 9 bases separated the two germline ends. Per germline, CDR1 MNHEY and CDR2 SVGAGI. The CDR3 bases are TGTGCCAGCAGTCGCGCCTCAAACACTGAAGCTTTCTTT. Encoded protein: CASSRASNTEAFF.

As to this clone: In the same sample, other DNA sequences code for this CDR3. This CDR3 is CASSLGGATEAFF. The CDR3 nucleotides read TGTGCCAGCAGCTTAGGAGGGGCCACTGAAGCTTTCTTT. The gene calls are TRBV11-2 and TRBJ1-1; D possibly corresponds to TRBD1 (5 bases). The CDR3 consists of 13 residues. V lost 1 base, J lost 4 bases, and 7 bases lay in between. The germline V gene has CDR1 SGHAT and CDR2 FQNNGV.

This clone was seen only once. V is TRBV12-3 or TRBV12-4 and J is TRBJ1-1; D gene ambiguous. CDR3 length: 13 amino acids. Trimming shortened V by 8 bases and J by 7 bases, and 17 bases separated the two germline ends. CDR3 in amino acids: CASGVGLADEAFF. The DNA for the CDR3 is TGTGCCAGCGGTGTAGGACTCGCCGATGAAGCTTTCTTT.

In its sample, this clone was seen a few times. The chain links TRBV28 to TRBJ1-2; TRBD1 is a possible D gene (6 bases). This CDR3 is 14 amino acids long. V gave up 4 bases and J gave up 10 bases, with 19 bases separating them. The germline CDR1 and CDR2 sequences are MDHEN and SYDVKM. CDR3 sequence (DNA): TGTGCCAGCAGTTCCCTAACGACGCGGACAGACTACACCTTC. Its translation is CASSSLTTRTDYTF.

Only one count was recorded for this clone. The chain recombines TRBV7-2 with TRBJ2-1; TRBD2 agrees at 9 bases. This CDR3 contains 17 residues. In germline, CDR1 is SGHTA, CDR2 FQGNSA. The V and J ends lost 1 base and 8 bases, in that order; junction bases with no gene match: 12. The CDR3 DNA sequence: TGTGCCAGCAGCTTAGTTGGGACTAGCTTCGGTTGGGATGAGCAGTTCTTC. Translation: CASSLVGTSFGWDEQFF.

The V gene is TRBV5-1, the J gene TRBJ1-3; no firm D call. Germline V gene data show CDR1 as SGHRS and CDR2 as YFSETQ. The V gene lost 0 bases and the J gene lost 0 bases, with 10 bases spanning the gap. CDR3 length equals 16 residues. The chain's CDR3 is CASSLDFRSSGNTIYF. DNA for the CDR3: TGCGCCAGCAGCTTGGATTTCCGTAGCTCTGGAAACACCATATATTTT.

The chain uses TRBV3-1 (or the pseudogene TRBV3-2) and TRBJ2-3, with D perhaps matching TRBD1 (7 bases). V shed 3 bases and J shed 2 bases, with 12 bases lying between them. The CDR3 is 15 residues long. Germline V gene sequence: CDR1 LGHDT, CDR2 YNNKEL (reference sequence). The CDR3 DNA follows: TGTGCCAGCAGCCAGGCAGGGGGGAACACAGATACGCAGTATTTT. It encodes CASSQAGGNTDTQYF.